The present TCR beta chain was sequenced within a study of T cells after yellow fever vaccination. V was trimmed by 5 bases and J by 4 bases, leaving 20 bases between them. Germline assignment: CDR1 SGHAT and CDR2 FQNNGV. The CDR3 totals 16 residues. Each CDR3 protein is one row after TCRdb ran MiXCR on the 5' RACE reads. The repertoire has a few hundred thousand distinct CDR3 sequences, 7.5% to 9% of them found once; the top ten carry more than 15%. This chain links TRBV11-2 with TRBJ1-2; perhaps TRBD1 as D (6 bases). The sequencing here drew on PBMCs, taken on the day of the first yellow fever vaccination. The receptor was isolated from a man aged 18 to 35 who received the YFV17D yellow fever vaccine. This CDR3 is CASSPTRRGPSYGYTF. CDR3 bases: TGTGCCAGCAGCCCTACCCGCAGGGGCCCCTCCTATGGCTACACCTTC.